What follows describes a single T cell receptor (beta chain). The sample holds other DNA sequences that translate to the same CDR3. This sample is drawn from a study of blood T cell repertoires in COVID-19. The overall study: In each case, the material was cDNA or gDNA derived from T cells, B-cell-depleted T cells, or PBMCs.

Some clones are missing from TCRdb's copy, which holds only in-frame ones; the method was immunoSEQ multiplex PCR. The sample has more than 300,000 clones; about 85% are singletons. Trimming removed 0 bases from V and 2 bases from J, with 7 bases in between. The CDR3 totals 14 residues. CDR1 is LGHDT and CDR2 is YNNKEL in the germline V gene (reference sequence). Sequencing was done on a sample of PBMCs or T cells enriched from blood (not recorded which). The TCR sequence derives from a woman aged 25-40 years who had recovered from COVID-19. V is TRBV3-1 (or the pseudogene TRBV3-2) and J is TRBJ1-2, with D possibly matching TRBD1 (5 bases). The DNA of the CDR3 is TGTGCCAGCAGCCAAGAGGGGCGAAACTATGGCTACACCTTC. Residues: CASSQEGRNYGYTF.